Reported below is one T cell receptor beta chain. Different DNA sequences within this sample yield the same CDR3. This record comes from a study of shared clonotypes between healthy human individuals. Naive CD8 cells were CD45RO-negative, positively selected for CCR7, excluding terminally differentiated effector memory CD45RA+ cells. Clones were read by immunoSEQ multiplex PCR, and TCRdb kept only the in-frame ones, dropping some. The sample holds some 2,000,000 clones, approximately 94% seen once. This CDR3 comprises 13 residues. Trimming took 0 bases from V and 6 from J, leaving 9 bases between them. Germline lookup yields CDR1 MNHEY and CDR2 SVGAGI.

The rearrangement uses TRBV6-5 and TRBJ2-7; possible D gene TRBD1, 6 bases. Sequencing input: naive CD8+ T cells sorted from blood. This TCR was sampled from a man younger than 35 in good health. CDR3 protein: CASSYSIGGEQYF. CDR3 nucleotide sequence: TGTGCCAGCAGTTACTCGATAGGGGGCGAGCAGTACTTC.